The T cell receptor (beta chain) described here comes from a study of control samples from healthy donors and cancer patients. Measured with immunoSEQ multiplex PCR; TCRdb has only the in-frame clones, and not every one. The table records roughly 90,000 clones, over 85% of them present only once. This CDR3 comprises 15 residues. Germline CDR1 and CDR2: SGHDT and YYEEEE. Between the trimmed V and J ends, which lost 4 bases and 0 bases, there was a span of 11 bases. Sequencing used blood. The receptor was derived from a woman in her 30s in good health. V is TRBV5-6 and J is TRBJ1-5; TRBD1 is a possible D gene (6 bases). The CDR3 DNA sequence: TGTGCCAGCAGCCGTCAGGGACATAGCAATCAGCCCCAGCATTTT. Translated: CASSRQGHSNQPQHF.